What follows are 22 T cell receptor beta chains derived from one specimen sequenced in a study of molecular identifiers for immune sequencing clone quantification. TCRdb ran MiXCR on the PCR reads and lists one entry per CDR3 protein. In the table there are some 320,000 distinct CDR3 sequences, 20% to 25% of which are singletons. Sequenced input: naive CD8+ T cells from blood, with Jurkat cell RNA spiked in. Described subset: FACS-sorted CD8+CD4-CCR7+CD45RA+ naive T cells. These receptors were obtained from a human donor in good health. Some libraries in this study had Jurkat cell RNA spiked in.

Worth noting for this clonotype: Given a much more abundant clone one base away, this may be a read error. This sequence joins TRBV12-3 or TRBV12-4 and TRBJ1-5; possibly TRBD1 for D (5 bases). V lost 5 bases to trimming and J lost 9 bases, with 14 bases between them. The CDR3 consists of 13 residues. The CDR3 DNA reads TGTGCCAGCAGTACAGGTGCCCGGGGGCCCCAGCATTTT. It is translated as CASSTGARGPQHF.

At least ten counts were recorded for this clonotype. The J gene is TRBJ1-1, the V gene TRBV20-1, with D hard to call. Germline CDR1 DFQATT, CDR2 SNEGSKA (reference sequence). This CDR3 comprises 11 residues. Between the trimmed V and J ends, which lost 5 bases and 8 bases, there was a span of 12 bases. The CDR3 sequence is CSAGGSWEAFF. The CDR3 DNA reads as TGCAGTGCTGGTGGGTCGTGGGAAGCTTTCTTT.

This clonotype came up many times. V gene TRBV28 combines with J gene TRBJ2-7, with a weak D call TRBD2 (5 bases). The V gene lost 6 bases and the J gene lost 3 bases, with 18 bases spanning the gap. The CDR3 is 15 residues long. Germline V gene sequence: CDR1 MDHEN, CDR2 SYDVKM. DNA for the CDR3: TGTGCCAGCAGATACCGGAGGACGGAAAGCTACGAGCAGTACTTC. It is translated as CASRYRRTESYEQYF.

There are many counts of this clonotype. The rearrangement links TRBV7-6 to TRBJ2-7; 7 bases line up with TRBD1. The V gene's germline CDR1 is SGHVS and CDR2 FNYEAQ. V lost 4 bases to trimming and J lost 3 bases; unmatched junction nucleotides: 12. The CDR3 runs to 16 residues. Written as DNA, the CDR3 is TGTGCCAGCAGCTCCCTTCCAGACAGGGCCGACTACGAGCAGTACTTC. Translation: CASSSLPDRADYEQYF.

This clonotype came up many times. The DNA for the CDR3 is TGCAGTGCTAGAGAATGGGATAGTGGAAACACCATATATTTT. Translated, it gives CSAREWDSGNTIYF. V gene TRBV20-1 combines with J gene TRBJ1-3; D is undetermined. Germline CDR1 and CDR2: DFQATT and SNEGSKA (reference sequence). The length of the CDR3 is 14 residues. Trimming removed 0 bases from V and 3 bases from J, with 9 bases in between.

Many counts were recorded for this clonotype. This chain connects TRBV20-1 to TRBJ1-3; no clear D. The CDR3 contains 15 residues. V shed 6 bases and J shed 0 bases, with 15 bases lying between them. Looked up from germline, CDR1 is DFQATT and CDR2 is SNEGSKA (reference sequence). CDR3: CSAVSGPYSGNTIYF. DNA of the CDR3: TGCAGTGCCGTGTCAGGACCGTACTCTGGAAACACCATATATTTT.

This clonotype was counted at least ten times. The genes are TRBV9 and TRBJ2-3; 7 nucleotides line up with TRBD1. J was trimmed by 3 bases and V by 8 bases; bases with no gene match: 15. The CDR3 is 16 amino acids. Germline CDR1 is SGDLS and CDR2 is YYNGEE. DNA for the CDR3: TGTGCCAGTAGCTTAGGAACGAGGGGGCAAACAGATACGCAGTATTTT. It encodes CASSLGTRGQTDTQYF.

This rearrangement joins TRBV6-5 to TRBJ1-1; 9 nucleotides agree with TRBD1. CDR1 is MNHEY and CDR2 is SVGAGI in the germline V gene. Trimming removed 0 bases from V and 11 bases from J; junction bases left unmatched: 7. The CDR3 consists of 14 residues. CDR3 DNA sequence: TGTGCCAGCAGTTACTCCGGACAGGGGCGGTCGGCTTTCTTT. Translated, it gives CASSYSGQGRSAFF.

As regards this clonotype: Lacking the conserved final phenylalanine or tryptophan, this CDR3 likely reflects a read error. The chain employs TRBV11-3 and TRBJ2-3, with a tentative D call TRBD2 (7 bases). The CDR3 totals 15 residues. Deletions cut 5 bases from V and 5 bases from J, with 17 bases between. Germline CDR1 SGHNT, CDR2 YENEEA. In nucleotides, the CDR3 is TGTGCCAGCAGCCTAACGTCGGGGGGCCGAGATACGCAGTATCTT. Translated, it gives CASSLTSGGRDTQYL.

This clonotype was found once. An end of the junction does not agree with germline; a read error may underlie this. The chain recombines TRBV7-9 with TRBJ2-3; TRBD1 or TRBD2 may be the D gene (5 bases each). Germline-derived CDR1 and CDR2 are SEHNR and FQNEAQ (reference sequence). The CDR3 is 18 amino acids. The DNA of the CDR3 is TGTGCCGGCAGCCACTCACCGAGGGGCCTGATCCCCACAGATACGCAGTATTTT. Translation gives CAGSHSPRGLIPTDTQYF.

In its sample, this clonotype was seen many times. The CDR3 nucleotides read TGTGCCAGCAGTTTGGGGGTACCGACTGAAGCTTTCTTT. Translated: CASSLGVPTEAFF. This chain joins TRBV6-2 or TRBV6-3 and TRBJ1-1; D is perhaps TRBD1 (5 bases). The V end was cut by 4 bases, the J end by 5 bases, with 11 bases between. Germline V gene sequence: CDR1 MNHEY, CDR2 SVGEGT. This CDR3 is 13 amino acids long.

This clonotype was counted many times. J is TRBJ2-7 and V is TRBV7-9, with no clear D. This CDR3 is built from 13 residues. V was pared by 5 bases and J by 3 bases, with 11 bases between. CDR1 is SEHNR and CDR2 is FQNEAQ in the germline V gene (reference sequence). The CDR3 bases are TGTGCCAGCAGCACGGCAGCAGGCTACGAGCAGTACTTC. The encoded protein is CASSTAAGYEQYF.

Remarks on this clonotype: A much larger clone is a single base away; this may be a read error. The rearrangement links TRBV6-5 to TRBJ2-3, with 7 bases that match TRBD1. The germline gives CDR1 MNHEY, CDR2 SVGAGI. The length of the CDR3 is 13 residues. For the CDR3, the DNA is TGTGCCAGCAGCTCCCTGGGACAGTCCCTTGTGGATTTT. Amino acids: CASSSLGQSLVDF.

This clonotype was counted at least ten times. The rearrangement joins TRBV28 to TRBJ2-7; 7 bases line up with TRBD1. There are 14 residues in the CDR3. V lost 5 bases to trimming and J lost 2 bases; unmatched junction nucleotides: 6. CDR1 is MDHEN, CDR2 SYDVKM, per germline. CDR3 loop: CASSPTGSTYEQYF. CDR3 bases: TGTGCCAGCAGTCCGACAGGGTCTACCTACGAGCAGTACTTC.

This clonotype was seen repeatedly, ten times or more. The V and J genes are TRBV6-2 or TRBV6-3 and TRBJ2-5; D possibly uses TRBD1 or TRBD2 (5 bases each). Germline CDR1 is MNHEY and CDR2 is SVGEGT. V was trimmed by 2 bases and J by 4 bases, leaving 14 bases between them. The CDR3 extends over 15 amino acids. The CDR3 DNA sequence: TGTGCCAGCAGTTACCTTGGGGACCAGACAGAGACCCAGTACTTC. The encoded protein is CASSYLGDQTETQYF.

This clonotype has a handful of counts. This chain connects TRBV11-2 to TRBJ2-5, with 7 nucleotides matching TRBD2. The CDR3 runs 14 residues. The junction had 4 bases not matched to a gene; V was cut back by 5 bases and J by 1 base. CDR1 SGHAT and CDR2 FQNNGV come from the germline V gene. The DNA of the CDR3 is TGTGCCAGCAGCGAGGGAGGGTTCCAAGAGACCCAGTACTTC. The encoded protein is CASSEGGFQETQYF.

Only a few counts were recorded for this clonotype. V and J are TRBV12-3 or TRBV12-4 and TRBJ2-7, with D unresolved. Trimming cost V 5 bases and J 0 bases, with 11 bases left between them. The CDR3 has 14 residues. The CDR3 nucleotides are TGTGCCAGCAGTCCCCATATGAGCTCCTACGAGCAGTACTTC. Encoded protein: CASSPHMSSYEQYF.

Of note for this clonotype: A read error may explain this, as a much larger clone is one base away. The chain carries TRBV6-1 and TRBJ2-7, with 8 bases identical to TRBD2. The CDR3 is made up of 16 amino acids. Germline V lookup: CDR1 MNHNS, CDR2 SASEGT. The CDR3 is CACSEGLSGSIYEQYF. In DNA form, the CDR3 reads TGTGCCTGCAGTGAAGGTTTGAGCGGGAGTATTTACGAGCAGTACTTC.

The table lists this clonotype with many counts. This sequence joins TRBV6-5 and TRBJ2-5; D perhaps matches TRBD1 (6 bases). Germline CDR1 MNHEY, CDR2 SVGAGI. V was shortened by 0 bases and J by 2 bases, with 10 bases between the two germline ends. The CDR3 is 15 amino acids. CDR3 bases: TGTGCCAGCAGTTACTCGGGGGCGACGCAAGAGACCCAGTACTTC. Translation: CASSYSGATQETQYF.

A note on this clonotype: A read error is possible here, since a much larger clone lies one base away. The J gene is TRBJ1-2, the V gene TRBV5-3, with D unclear. TRBV5-3 is sorted into the ORF group, with uncertain function. CDR3 length: 14 amino acids. In DNA form, the CDR3 reads TGTGCCAGCAGATCCTTTGGGAGTCTGTATGGCTACAACTTC. It translates to CASRSFGSLYGYNF.

The chain is built from TRBV11-3 and TRBJ2-3, with TRBD1 matching over 7 bases. Germline V CDR1 and CDR2: SGHNT, YENEEA. This CDR3 has 13 amino acids. The ends lost 6 bases at V and 6 bases at J; junction bases unmatched: 6. This chain's CDR3 is CASRPQGEDTQYF. The CDR3 coding sequence is TGTGCCAGCAGGCCCCAGGGGGAGGATACGCAGTATTTT.

This clonotype was counted a few times. The chain couples TRBV5-8 to TRBJ1-5; tentative D call: TRBD1 (5 bases). Germline V gene lookup returns CDR1 SGHTS and CDR2 YDEGEE. The CDR3 runs to 15 residues. Trimming left V 4 bases short and J 4 bases short, with 15 bases between. The CDR3 loop reads CASSVTPRGNQPQHF. DNA for the CDR3: TGTGCCAGCAGCGTGACTCCCCGGGGGAATCAGCCCCAGCATTTT.